What follows are 18 T cell receptor beta chains derived from one specimen sequenced in a study of T cells in Graves' hyperthyroidism and ophthalmopathy. Regions amplified from RNA transcripts were the TCR beta CDR3 regions. The HTBI primer set served for first-round RT-PCR of the TCR CDR3. TCRdb reprocessed the multiplex PCR reads with MiXCR, giving one entry per CDR3 protein. The table shows around 380,000 distinct CDR3 sequences, with roughly 13% occurring only once. Sample: blood. These receptors all stem from a man aged 25-45 years with Graves' hyperthyroidism that later progressed to Graves' ophthalmopathy.

The table lists this clonotype with many counts. The V call is TRBV12-3 or TRBV12-4, the J call TRBJ1-5; D may be TRBD1 (5 bases). V was cut by 2 bases and J by 7 bases, with 15 bases left in between. The CDR3 runs 15 residues. CDR3 nucleotides: TGTGCCAGCAGTTTACGGACACCTAACGGGCAGCCCCAGCATTTT. Residues: CASSLRTPNGQPQHF.

This clonotype was seen at least ten times. The V call is TRBV12-3 or TRBV12-4, the J call TRBJ2-1; D perhaps matches TRBD2 (5 bases). CDR3 length equals 16 residues. With 6 bases removed from V and 0 bases from J, the gap between germline ends came to 15 bases. CDR3 in amino acids: CASSPRRGSSYNEQFF. The CDR3 coding sequence is TGTGCCAGCAGCCCAAGACGGGGAAGCTCCTACAATGAGCAGTTCTTC.

The chain recombines TRBV5-1 with TRBJ1-4; 8 positions match TRBD1. Trimming took 4 bases from V and 2 from J; bases not matched to a gene: 4. Per the germline V gene, CDR1 is SGHRS and CDR2 is YFSETQ. This CDR3 contains 15 residues. CDR3 residues: CASSATGATNEKLFF. CDR3 nucleotide sequence: TGCGCCAGCAGCGCGACAGGGGCGACTAATGAAAAACTGTTTTTT.

V and J are TRBV18 and TRBJ1-2; no reliable D call. The ends were cut back, 5 bases at V and 4 bases at J, with 20 bases in the middle. The CDR3 loop spans 16 amino acids. Germline-derived CDR1 and CDR2 are KGHSH and LQKENI. CDR3 coding DNA: TGTGCCAGCTCAATACGAGAGGAGGTTGCTGGCTATGGCTACACCTTC. This sequence encodes CASSIREEVAGYGYTF.

This clonotype appeared many times. V is TRBV30 and J is TRBJ1-1; D gene ambiguous. The CDR3 runs to 12 residues. V was clipped by 2 bases and J by 8 bases, with 12 bases between them. Germline V gene lookup returns CDR1 GTSNPN and CDR2 SVGIG (reference sequence). The CDR3 region has the DNA TGTGCCTGGAGTTTCGTCGGAGGAGAAGCTTTCTTT. It codes for CAWSFVGGEAFF.

V usage is TRBV24-1 and J usage is TRBJ1-2; TRBD1 agrees at 8 bases. The V and J ends lost 3 bases and 2 bases, in that order; junction bases with no gene match: 10. The V gene's germline CDR1 is KGHDR and CDR2 SFDVKD. The CDR3 spans 17 residues. DNA of the CDR3: TGTGCCACCAGTGATACAGGACAGGGAGTATGGAACTATGGCTACACCTTC. Its protein product is CATSDTGQGVWNYGYTF.

This clonotype was seen only a few times. The chain joins TRBV6-1 to TRBJ1-5, with 7 bases identical to TRBD1. From germline, CDR1 is MNHNS and CDR2 SASEGT. After removal of 2 bases from V and 2 bases from J, the junction contained 3 bases not matched to a gene. The CDR3 consists of 15 residues. The CDR3 nucleotides are TGTGCCAGCAGTGAAAGGGGACAGCGCAATCAGCCCCAGCATTTT. Translation: CASSERGQRNQPQHF.

The rearrangement uses TRBV29-1 and TRBJ2-3; TRBD1 aligns across 7 bases. CDR1 and CDR2 (germline): SQVTM, ANQGSEA. CDR3 size: 14 residues. J lost 1 base, V lost 4 bases, and 5 bases had no gene match. The CDR3 loop is CSVGRGRGTDTQYF. CDR3 sequence (DNA): TGCAGCGTTGGTAGGGGGCGAGGCACAGATACGCAGTATTTT.

The chain recombines TRBV7-3 with TRBJ2-1; no reliable D call. Germline CDR1 SGHTA, CDR2 FQGTGA. V was pared by 2 bases and J by 7 bases, with 12 bases between. The CDR3 loop spans 14 amino acids. CDR3 in DNA: TGTGCCAGCAGCTTAGGTGCAAACTCTAATGAGCAGTTCTTC. This codes for CASSLGANSNEQFF.

Comment on this clonotype: Sequence at one end of the junction differs from germline and may be a read error. The rearrangement links TRBV7-2 to TRBJ2-5; 11 bases map to TRBD2. CDR3 length equals 14 residues. Germline-derived CDR1 and CDR2 are SGHTA and FQGNSA. CDR3 region: CASNLGGTSGGQYF. As DNA, the CDR3 is TGTGCCAGCAACTTAGGGGGAACTAGCGGGGGACAGTACTTC. The full variable domain, with the rest looked up from reference TRBV7-2 and TRBJ2-5, is GAGVSQSPSNKVTEKGKDVELRCDPISGHTALYWYRQSLGQGLEFLIYFQGNSAPDKSGLPSDRFSAERTGGSVSTLTIQRTQQEDSAVYLCASNLGGTSGGQYFGPGTRLLVL.

This clonotype has just a few counts. The chain has TRBV4-1 and TRBJ2-5, with a tentative D call TRBD2 (6 bases). Germline V gene lookup returns CDR1 MGHRA and CDR2 YSYEKL. V dropped 4 bases and J dropped 0 bases, with 9 bases sitting between them. The CDR3 is 14 amino acids. CDR3 coding DNA: TGCGCCAGCAGCCCCATAGCGGACCAAGAGACCCAGTACTTC. Translation gives CASSPIADQETQYF.

This clonotype was observed many times. V and J are TRBV19 and TRBJ1-1; 8 nucleotides line up with TRBD1. This CDR3 spans 14 amino acids. V lost 5 bases, J lost 1 base, and 3 bases stayed unmatched. Looked up from germline, CDR1 is LNHDA and CDR2 is SQIVND (reference sequence). CDR3 amino acids: CASSYGTGNTEAFF. The DNA of the CDR3 is TGTGCCAGTAGTTACGGGACAGGGAACACTGAAGCTTTCTTT.

This clonotype showed up just a few times. The chain recombines TRBV5-1 with TRBJ2-7; no clear D gene. Germline assignment: CDR1 SGHRS and CDR2 YFSETQ. The ends were cut back, 7 bases at V and 5 bases at J, with 10 bases in the middle. The CDR3 consists of 11 residues. The DNA of the CDR3 is TGCGCCAGCGGCTCACAGCACGAGCAGTACTTC. This sequence encodes CASGSQHEQYF.

This clonotype was seen ten or more times. In nucleotides, the CDR3 is TGTGCCAGCAGCTTAGTCCGACAGGCCTACGAGCAGTACTTC. Protein: CASSLVRQAYEQYF. The chain employs TRBV5-5 and TRBJ2-7, with D possibly being TRBD1 (6 bases). The CDR3 runs 14 residues. CDR1 and CDR2 (germline): SGHKS, YYEKEE (reference sequence). Trimming cost V 2 bases and J 2 bases, with 11 bases left between them.

This clonotype was found many times. The chain joins TRBV20-1 to TRBJ1-5; 8 nucleotides agree with TRBD1. Trimming at V came to 5 bases and at J to 4 bases, leaving 16 bases not matched to a gene. The CDR3 contains 17 residues. The germline gives CDR1 DFQATT, CDR2 SNEGSKA (reference sequence). CDR3 protein: CSAPLPLQGALNQPQHF. In nucleotides, the CDR3 is TGCAGTGCTCCACTTCCGCTTCAGGGGGCCCTTAATCAGCCCCAGCATTTT.

This clonotype was picked up a small number of times. The rearrangement links TRBV15 to TRBJ2-3; D is unclear. The CDR3 length is 16 residues. Germline values: CDR1 LNHNV, CDR2 YYDKDF (reference sequence). V was cut by 3 bases and J by 0 bases, with 13 bases left in between. CDR3 sequence reads: CATSSASGPSTDTQYF. CDR3 DNA: TGTGCCACCAGCAGTGCGAGTGGGCCTAGCACAGATACGCAGTATTTT.

Many counts were recorded for this clonotype. The chain uses TRBV30 and TRBJ1-6; D is unclear. The V end was cut by 8 bases, the J end by 6 bases, with 17 bases between. CDR1 and CDR2 from the germline V gene are GTSNPN and SVGIG (reference sequence). This CDR3 spans 14 amino acids. This chain's CDR3 is CAGRLGRSNSPLHF. The CDR3 nucleotides read TGTGCCGGAAGACTCGGACGTAGTAATTCACCCCTCCACTTT.

This chain connects TRBV6-1 to TRBJ2-3, with D possibly being TRBD1 (6 bases). The CDR3 is 18 residues long. V was pared by 5 bases and J by 0 bases, with 21 bases between. The germline V gene encodes CDR1 MNHNS and CDR2 SASEGT. CDR3 in DNA: TGTGCCAGCAGTAAATCAGGACAGATATTTACTAGCACAGATACGCAGTATTTT. Translated, it gives CASSKSGQIFTSTDTQYF.